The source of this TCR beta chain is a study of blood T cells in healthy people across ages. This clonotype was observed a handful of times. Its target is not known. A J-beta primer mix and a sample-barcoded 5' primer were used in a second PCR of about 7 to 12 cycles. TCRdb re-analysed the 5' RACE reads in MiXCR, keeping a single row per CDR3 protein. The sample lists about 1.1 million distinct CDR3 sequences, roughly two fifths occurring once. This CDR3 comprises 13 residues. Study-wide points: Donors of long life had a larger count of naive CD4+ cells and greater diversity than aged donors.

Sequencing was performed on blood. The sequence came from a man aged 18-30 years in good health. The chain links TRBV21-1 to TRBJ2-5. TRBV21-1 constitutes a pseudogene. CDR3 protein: CASSSDAHGTQYF. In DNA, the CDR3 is TGTGCCAGCAGTTCCGACGCCCATGGGACCCAGTACTTC.